This TCR beta chain is drawn from a study of T cell responses to AZD1222 COVID-19 vaccine. Study-wide findings and caveats: Rises in breadth and depth of Spike-specific TCRs came after two AZD1222 doses. Most donors were white British and more were female, and clonal diversity was possibly underestimated.

This CDR3 has 18 amino acids. Clones were read by immunoSEQ multiplex PCR, and TCRdb kept only the in-frame ones, dropping some. The sample carries around 140,000 clones, roughly 92% recorded once. Details on this clone: Its cognate antigen is unknown.

Sequencing was performed on peripheral blood, taken on day 0 of AZD1222 vaccination. This clonotype was sampled from an adult in good health. The chain combines TRBV21-1 with TRBJ2-5; the table's D call of TRBD1 was not tested on the DNA. TRBV21-1 is a recognized pseudogene. The CDR3 spells CASNPPRLDGQVQETQYF. The CDR3 DNA follows: TGTGCCAGCAACCCACCGAGGTTGGATGGACAGGTTCAAGAGACCCAGTACTTC.